The sequence of this T cell receptor beta chain was determined in a study of control samples from healthy donors and cancer patients. TCRdb's copy holds only in-frame clones and misses some; the assay was immunoSEQ multiplex PCR. The sample has approximately 170,000 clones, 80% to 95% seen once; the top ten hold 0.68%. The CDR3 runs 16 residues. V dropped 9 bases and J dropped 5; count of bases not matched to a gene: 9. The germline gives CDR1 SNHLY, CDR2 FYNNEI. Source material: blood. The source is a woman under 40 in good health. V and J are TRBV2 and TRBJ2-2; 13 bases align to TRBD2. The CDR3 bases are TGTGCCAGTCGCGGACTAGCGGGAGTCGGTACCGGGGAGCTGTTTTTT. This sequence encodes CASRGLAGVGTGELFF.